The T cell receptor (beta chain) described here comes from a study of cytomegalovirus exposure and HLA in healthy donors. Use of 60 Vbeta and 13 Jbeta primers characterized the PCR. TCRdb's table, derived via immunoSEQ multiplex PCR, lists solely in-frame clones and lacks some. Here the sample spans approximately 170,000 clones, around four fifths being singletons. The TCR sequence derives from a female donor in good health and CMV-seronegative. The material sequenced was PBMCs.

CDR3 bases: TGTGCCAGCAGCGTGGAGACAGGGCTTAATGAGCAGTTCTTC. It specifies CASSVETGLNEQFF. J is TRBJ2-1 and V is TRBV9; 7 bases line up with TRBD1. Trimming cost V 2 bases and J 7 bases; bases outside gene matches: 6. Germline lookup yields CDR1 SGDLS and CDR2 YYNGEE. CDR3 size: 14 residues. The variable domain in full, completed from reference TRBV9 and TRBJ2-1, reads DSGVTQTPKHLITATGQRVTLRCSPRSGDLSVYWYQQSLDQGLQFLIQYYNGEERAKGNILERFSAQQFPDLHSELNLSSLELGDSALYFCASSVETGLNEQFFGPGTRLTVL.